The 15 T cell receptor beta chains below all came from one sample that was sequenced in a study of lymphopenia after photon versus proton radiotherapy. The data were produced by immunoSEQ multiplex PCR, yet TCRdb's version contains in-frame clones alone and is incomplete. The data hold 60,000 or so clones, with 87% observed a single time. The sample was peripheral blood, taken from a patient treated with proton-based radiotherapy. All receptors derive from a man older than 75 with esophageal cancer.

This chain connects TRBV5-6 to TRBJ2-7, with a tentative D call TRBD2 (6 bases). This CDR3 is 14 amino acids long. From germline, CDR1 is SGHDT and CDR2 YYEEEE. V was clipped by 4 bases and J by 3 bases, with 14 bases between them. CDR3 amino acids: CASSGGTGRYEQYF. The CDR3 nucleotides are TGTGCCAGCAGCGGCGGGACTGGGCGCTACGAGCAGTACTTC.

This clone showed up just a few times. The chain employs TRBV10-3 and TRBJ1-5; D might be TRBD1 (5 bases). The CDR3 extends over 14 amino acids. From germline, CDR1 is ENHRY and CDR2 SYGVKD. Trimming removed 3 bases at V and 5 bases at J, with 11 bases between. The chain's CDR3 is CAISEGVGDQPQHF. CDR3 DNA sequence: TGTGCCATCAGTGAAGGGGTGGGGGATCAGCCCCAGCATTTT.

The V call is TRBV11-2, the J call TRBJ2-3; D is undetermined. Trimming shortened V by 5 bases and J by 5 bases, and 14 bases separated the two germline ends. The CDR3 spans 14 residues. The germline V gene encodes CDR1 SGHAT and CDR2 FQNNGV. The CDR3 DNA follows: TGTGCCAGCAGCCTCATCGCTAGGGAAGATACGCAGTATTTT. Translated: CASSLIAREDTQYF.

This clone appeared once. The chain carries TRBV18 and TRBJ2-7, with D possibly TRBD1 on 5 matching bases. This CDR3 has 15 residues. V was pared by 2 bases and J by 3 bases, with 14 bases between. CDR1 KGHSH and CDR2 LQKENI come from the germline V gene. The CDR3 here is CASSPGALGLYEQYF. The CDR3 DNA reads TGTGCCAGCTCACCAGGGGCGTTAGGGCTCTACGAGCAGTACTTC.

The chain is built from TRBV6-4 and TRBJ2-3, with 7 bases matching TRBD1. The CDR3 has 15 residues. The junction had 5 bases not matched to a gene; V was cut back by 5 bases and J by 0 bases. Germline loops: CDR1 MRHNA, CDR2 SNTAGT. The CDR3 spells CASSRGQPSTDTQYF. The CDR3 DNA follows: TGTGCCAGCAGTCGGGGACAGCCGAGCACAGATACGCAGTATTTT.

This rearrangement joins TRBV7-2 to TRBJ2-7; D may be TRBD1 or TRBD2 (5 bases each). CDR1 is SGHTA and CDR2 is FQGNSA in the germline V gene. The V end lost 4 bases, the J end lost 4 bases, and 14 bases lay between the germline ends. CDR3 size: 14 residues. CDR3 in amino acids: CASSSWMGVYEQYF. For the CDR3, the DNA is TGTGCCAGCAGCTCCTGGATGGGGGTTTACGAGCAGTACTTC.

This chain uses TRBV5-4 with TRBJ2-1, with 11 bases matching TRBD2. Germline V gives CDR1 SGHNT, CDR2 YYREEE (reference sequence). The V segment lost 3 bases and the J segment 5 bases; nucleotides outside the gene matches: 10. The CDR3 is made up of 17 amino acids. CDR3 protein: CASSSGLAGGLHNEQFF. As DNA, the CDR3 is TGTGCCAGCAGCTCGGGGTTAGCGGGGGGGCTGCACAATGAGCAGTTCTTC.

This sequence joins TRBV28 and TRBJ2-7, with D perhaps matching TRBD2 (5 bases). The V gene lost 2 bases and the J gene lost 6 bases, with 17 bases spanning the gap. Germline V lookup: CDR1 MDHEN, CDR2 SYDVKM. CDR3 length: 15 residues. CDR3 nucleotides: TGTGCCAGCAGTTTACCCAGCGGACTCGCGGGCGAGCAGTACTTC. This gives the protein CASSLPSGLAGEQYF. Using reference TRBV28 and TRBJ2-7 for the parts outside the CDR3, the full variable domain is DVKVTQSSRYLVKRTGEKVFLECVQDMDHENMFWYRQDPGLGLRLIYFSYDVKMKEKGDIPEGYSVSREKKERFSLILESASTNQTSMYLCASSLPSGLAGEQYFGPGTRLTVT.

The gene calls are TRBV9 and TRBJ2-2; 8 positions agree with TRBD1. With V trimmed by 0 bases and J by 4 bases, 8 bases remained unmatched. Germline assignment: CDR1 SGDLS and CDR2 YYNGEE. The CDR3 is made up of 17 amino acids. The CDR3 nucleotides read TGTGCCAGCAGCGTAGCTTGGTCAGGGGGCGGCACCGGGGAGCTGTTTTTT. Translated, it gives CASSVAWSGGGTGELFF.

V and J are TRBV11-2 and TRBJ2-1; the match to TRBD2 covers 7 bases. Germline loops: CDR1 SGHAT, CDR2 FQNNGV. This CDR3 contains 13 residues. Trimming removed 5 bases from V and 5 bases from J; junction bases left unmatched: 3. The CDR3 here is CASSPGTNNEQFF. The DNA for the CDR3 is TGTGCCAGCAGCCCCGGGACTAACAATGAGCAGTTCTTC. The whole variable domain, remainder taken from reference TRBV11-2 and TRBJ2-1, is EAGVAQSPRYKIIEKRQSVAFWCNPISGHATLYWYQQILGQGPKLLIQFQNNGVVDDSQLPKDRFSAERLKGVDSTLKIQPAKLEDSAVYLCASSPGTNNEQFFGPGTRLTVL.

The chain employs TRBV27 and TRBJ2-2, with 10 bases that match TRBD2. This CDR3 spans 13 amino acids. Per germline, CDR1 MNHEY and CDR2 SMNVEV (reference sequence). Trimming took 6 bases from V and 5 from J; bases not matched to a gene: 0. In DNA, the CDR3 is TGTGCCAGCAGGGGACTAGCGACCGGGGAGCTGTTTTTT. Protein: CASRGLATGELFF.

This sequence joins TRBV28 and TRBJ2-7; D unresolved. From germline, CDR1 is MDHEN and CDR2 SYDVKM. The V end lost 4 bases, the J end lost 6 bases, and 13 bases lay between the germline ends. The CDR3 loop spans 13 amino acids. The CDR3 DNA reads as TGTGCCAGCAGTTACGAGGCCCTCCGCGAGCAGTACTTC. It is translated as CASSYEALREQYF. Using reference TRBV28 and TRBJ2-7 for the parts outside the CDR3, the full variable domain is DVKVTQSSRYLVKRTGEKVFLECVQDMDHENMFWYRQDPGLGLRLIYFSYDVKMKEKGDIPEGYSVSREKKERFSLILESASTNQTSMYLCASSYEALREQYFGPGTRLTVT.

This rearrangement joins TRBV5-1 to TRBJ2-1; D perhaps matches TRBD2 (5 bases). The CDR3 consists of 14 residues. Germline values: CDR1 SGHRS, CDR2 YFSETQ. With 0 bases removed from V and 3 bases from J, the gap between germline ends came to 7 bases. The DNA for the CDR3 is TGCGCCAGCAGCTTGGCCGCGGGCTACAATGAGCAGTTCTTC. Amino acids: CASSLAAGYNEQFF.

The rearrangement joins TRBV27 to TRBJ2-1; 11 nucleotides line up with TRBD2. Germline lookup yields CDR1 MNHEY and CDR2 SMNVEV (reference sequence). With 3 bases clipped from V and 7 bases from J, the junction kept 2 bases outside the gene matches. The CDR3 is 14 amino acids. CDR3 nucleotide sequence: TGTGCCAGCAGTTTCTTAGCGGGAGGGAATGAGCAGTTCTTC. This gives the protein CASSFLAGGNEQFF.

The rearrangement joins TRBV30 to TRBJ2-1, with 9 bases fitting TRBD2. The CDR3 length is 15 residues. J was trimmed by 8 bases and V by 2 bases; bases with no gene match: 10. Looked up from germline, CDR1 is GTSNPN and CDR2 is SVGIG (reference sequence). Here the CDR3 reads CAWSTLAGTGDEQFF. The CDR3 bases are TGTGCCTGGAGTACCCTAGCGGGGACCGGCGATGAGCAGTTCTTC.